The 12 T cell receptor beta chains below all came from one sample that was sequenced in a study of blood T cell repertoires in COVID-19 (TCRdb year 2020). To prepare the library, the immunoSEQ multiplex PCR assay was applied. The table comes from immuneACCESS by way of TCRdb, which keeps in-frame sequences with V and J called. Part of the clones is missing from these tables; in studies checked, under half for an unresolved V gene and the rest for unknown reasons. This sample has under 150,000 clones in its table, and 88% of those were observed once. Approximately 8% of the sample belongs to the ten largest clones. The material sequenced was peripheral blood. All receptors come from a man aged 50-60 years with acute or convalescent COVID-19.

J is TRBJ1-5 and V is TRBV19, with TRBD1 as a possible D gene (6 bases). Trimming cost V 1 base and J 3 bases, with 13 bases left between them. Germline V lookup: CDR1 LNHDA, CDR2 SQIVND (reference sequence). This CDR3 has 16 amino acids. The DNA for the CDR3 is TGTGCCAGTAGTATAGGGCAACAGGGCCTCAATCAGCCCCAGCATTTT. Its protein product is CASSIGQQGLNQPQHF.

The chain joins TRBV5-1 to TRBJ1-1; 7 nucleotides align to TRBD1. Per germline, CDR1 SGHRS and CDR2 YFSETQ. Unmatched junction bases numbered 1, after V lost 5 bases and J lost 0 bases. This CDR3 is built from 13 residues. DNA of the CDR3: TGCGCCAGCAGAGACAGGGTGAACACTGAAGCTTTCTTT. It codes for CASRDRVNTEAFF.

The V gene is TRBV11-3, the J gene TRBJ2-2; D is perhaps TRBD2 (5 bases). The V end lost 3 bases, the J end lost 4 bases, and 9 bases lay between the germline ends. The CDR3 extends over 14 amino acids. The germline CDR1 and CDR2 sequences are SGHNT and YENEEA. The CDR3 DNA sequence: TGTGCCAGCAGCTTTGAGGGTGGCACCGGGGAGCTGTTTTTT. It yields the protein CASSFEGGTGELFF.

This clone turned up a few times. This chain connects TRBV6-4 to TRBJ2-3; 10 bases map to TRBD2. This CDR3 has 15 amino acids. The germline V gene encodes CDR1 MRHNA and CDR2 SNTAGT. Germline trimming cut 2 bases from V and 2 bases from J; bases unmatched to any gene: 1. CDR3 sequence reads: CASSDGLAVTDTQYF. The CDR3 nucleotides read TGTGCCAGCAGTGACGGACTAGCGGTCACAGATACGCAGTATTTT.

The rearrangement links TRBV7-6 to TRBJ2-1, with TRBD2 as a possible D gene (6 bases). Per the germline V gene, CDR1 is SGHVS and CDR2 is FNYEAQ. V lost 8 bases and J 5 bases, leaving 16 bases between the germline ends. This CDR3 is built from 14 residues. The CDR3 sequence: CASVPEGGDNEQFF. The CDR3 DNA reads TGTGCCAGCGTCCCTGAAGGCGGGGACAATGAGCAGTTCTTC.

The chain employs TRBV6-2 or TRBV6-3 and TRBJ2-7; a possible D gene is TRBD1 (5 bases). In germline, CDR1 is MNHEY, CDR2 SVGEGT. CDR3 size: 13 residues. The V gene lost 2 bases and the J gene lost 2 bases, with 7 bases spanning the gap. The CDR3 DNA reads TGTGCCAGCAGTTACGACAGCACCTACGAGCAGTACTTC. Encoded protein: CASSYDSTYEQYF.

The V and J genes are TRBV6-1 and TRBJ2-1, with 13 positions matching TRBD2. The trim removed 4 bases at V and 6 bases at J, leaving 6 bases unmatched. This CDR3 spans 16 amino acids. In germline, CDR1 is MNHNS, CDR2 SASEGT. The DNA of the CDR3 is TGTGCCAGCAGTGGAAGGACTAGCGGGAGCGGCAATGAGCAGTTCTTC. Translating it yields CASSGRTSGSGNEQFF.

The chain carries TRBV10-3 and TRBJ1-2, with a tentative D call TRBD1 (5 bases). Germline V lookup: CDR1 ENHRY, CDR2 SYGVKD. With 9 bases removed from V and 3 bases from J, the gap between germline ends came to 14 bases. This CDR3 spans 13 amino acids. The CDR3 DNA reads TGTGCCATTTGCCCCGACAGAGACTATGGCTACACCTTC. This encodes CAICPDRDYGYTF.

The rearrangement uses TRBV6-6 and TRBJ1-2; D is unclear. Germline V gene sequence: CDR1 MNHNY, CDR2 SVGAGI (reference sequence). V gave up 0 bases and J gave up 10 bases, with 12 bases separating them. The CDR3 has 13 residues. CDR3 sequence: CASSYSISGIYTF. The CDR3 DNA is TGTGCCAGCAGTTACTCGATTAGCGGGATCTACACCTTC.

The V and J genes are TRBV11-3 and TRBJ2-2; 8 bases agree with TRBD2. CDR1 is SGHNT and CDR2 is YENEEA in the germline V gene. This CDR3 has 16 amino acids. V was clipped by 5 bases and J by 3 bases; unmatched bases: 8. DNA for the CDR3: TGTGCCAGCAGCAAAGCCGGGACTAGGTACACCGGGGAGCTGTTTTTT. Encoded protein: CASSKAGTRYTGELFF.

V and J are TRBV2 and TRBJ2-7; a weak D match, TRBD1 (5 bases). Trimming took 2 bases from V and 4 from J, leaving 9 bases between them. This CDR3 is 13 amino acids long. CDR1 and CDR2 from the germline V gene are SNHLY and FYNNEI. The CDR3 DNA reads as TGTGCCAGCAGTGAACAGGGAAAGTACGAGCAGTACTTC. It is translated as CASSEQGKYEQYF.

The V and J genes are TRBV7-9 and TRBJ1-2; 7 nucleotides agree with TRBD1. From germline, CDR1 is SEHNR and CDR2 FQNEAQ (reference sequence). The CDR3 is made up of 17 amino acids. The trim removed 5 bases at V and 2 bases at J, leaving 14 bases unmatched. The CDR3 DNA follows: TGTGCCAGCAGCCCCCCGACAGGGTGGGAGGCAAACTATGGCTACACCTTC. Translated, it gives CASSPPTGWEANYGYTF.